This section outlines one T cell receptor beta chain sequence together with its context. In the original processing: Amplification of reference gene primers provided the estimated nucleated cell counts. Sequencing was performed with immunoSEQ multiplex PCR; in TCRdb, only in-frame clones are kept and a portion is missing. D and trimming come from the DNA, and the V and J calls and clone size come from that table. Seen here are 55,000 to 85,000 clones, roughly 77% observed once, and the top ten hold about 0.8%. The record originates from a study of blood T cell repertoires in COVID-19. Looking at the study overall: The United States, Italy and Spain were the sources of the acute and convalescent COVID-19 samples. T cells, B-cell-depleted T cells, or PBMCs provided the cDNA or gDNA that served as material.

CDR3 length: 15 residues. CDR1 and CDR2 from the germline V gene are MNHEY and SMNVEV (reference sequence). Germline trimming cut 6 bases from V and 5 bases from J; bases unmatched to any gene: 9. The sequencing input was peripheral blood. The gene calls are TRBV27 and TRBJ2-7, with 11 positions matching TRBD1. The TCR comes from a woman in her seventies with acute or convalescent COVID-19. The CDR3 loop reads CASRPRTGGQNEQYF. CDR3 DNA sequence: TGTGCCAGCAGGCCAAGGACAGGGGGCCAGAACGAGCAGTACTTC.